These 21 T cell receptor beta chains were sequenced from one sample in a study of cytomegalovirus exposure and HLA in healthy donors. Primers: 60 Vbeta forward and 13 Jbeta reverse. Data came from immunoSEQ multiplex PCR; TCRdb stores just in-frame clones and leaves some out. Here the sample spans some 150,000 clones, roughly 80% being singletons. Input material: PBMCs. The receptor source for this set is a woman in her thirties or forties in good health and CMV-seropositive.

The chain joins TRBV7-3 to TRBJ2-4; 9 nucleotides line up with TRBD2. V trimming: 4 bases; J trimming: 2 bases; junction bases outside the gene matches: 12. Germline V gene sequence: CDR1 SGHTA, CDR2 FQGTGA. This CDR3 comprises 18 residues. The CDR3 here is CASSSQGRGGGSKNIQYF. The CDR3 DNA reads TGTGCCAGCAGCTCCCAAGGGCGGGGGGGCGGATCCAAAAACATTCAGTACTTC.

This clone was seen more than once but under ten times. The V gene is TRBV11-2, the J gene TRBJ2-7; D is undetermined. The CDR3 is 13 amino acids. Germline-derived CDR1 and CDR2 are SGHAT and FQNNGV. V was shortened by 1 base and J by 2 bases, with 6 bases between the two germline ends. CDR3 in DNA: TGTGCCAGCAGCTTAGGTGTTACCTACGAGCAGTACTTC. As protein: CASSLGVTYEQYF. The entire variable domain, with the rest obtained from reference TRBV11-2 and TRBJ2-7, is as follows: EAGVAQSPRYKIIEKRQSVAFWCNPISGHATLYWYQQILGQGPKLLIQFQNNGVVDDSQLPKDRFSAERLKGVDSTLKIQPAKLEDSAVYLCASSLGVTYEQYFGPGTRLTVT.

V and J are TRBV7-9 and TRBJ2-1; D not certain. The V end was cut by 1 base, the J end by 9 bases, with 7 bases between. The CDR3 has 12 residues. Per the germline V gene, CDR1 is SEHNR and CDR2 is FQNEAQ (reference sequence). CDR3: CASSLVAAEQFF. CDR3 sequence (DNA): TGTGCCAGCAGCTTAGTGGCGGCTGAGCAGTTCTTC.

The CDR3 nucleotides read TGTGCCAGCAGCGACAAAAGGACTAGCGCAGCAGATACGCAGTATTTT. It specifies CASSDKRTSAADTQYF. The chain uses TRBV7-2 and TRBJ2-3, with 9 positions matching TRBD2. Germline values: CDR1 SGHTA, CDR2 FQGNSA. This CDR3 spans 16 amino acids. Unmatched junction bases numbered 10, after V lost 5 bases and J lost 4 bases.

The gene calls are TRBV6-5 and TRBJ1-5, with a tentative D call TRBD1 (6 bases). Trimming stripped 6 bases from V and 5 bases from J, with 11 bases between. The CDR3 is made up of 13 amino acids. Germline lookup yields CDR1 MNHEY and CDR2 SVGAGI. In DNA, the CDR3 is TGTGCCAGCAGGGGGACACGCGATCAGCCCCAGCATTTT. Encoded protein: CASRGTRDQPQHF.

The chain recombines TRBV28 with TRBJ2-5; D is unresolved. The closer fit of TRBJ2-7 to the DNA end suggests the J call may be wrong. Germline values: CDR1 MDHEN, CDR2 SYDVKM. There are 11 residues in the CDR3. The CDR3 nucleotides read TGTGCCAGCAGTTTATTCTACGAGCAGTACTTC. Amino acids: CASSLFYEQYF.

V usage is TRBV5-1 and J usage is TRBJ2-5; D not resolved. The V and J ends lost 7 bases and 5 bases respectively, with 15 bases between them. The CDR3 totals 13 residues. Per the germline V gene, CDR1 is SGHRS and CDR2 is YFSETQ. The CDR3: CASSEAIQETQYF. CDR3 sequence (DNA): TGCGCCAGCTCCGAGGCAATCCAGGAGACCCAGTACTTC.

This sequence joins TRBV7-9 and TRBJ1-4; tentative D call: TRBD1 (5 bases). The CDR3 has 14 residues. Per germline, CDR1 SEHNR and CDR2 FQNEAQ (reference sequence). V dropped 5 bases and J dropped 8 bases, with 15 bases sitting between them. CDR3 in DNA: TGTGCCAGCAGCCAAGCCAGGGTGGGCGAAAAACTGTTTTTT. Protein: CASSQARVGEKLFF.

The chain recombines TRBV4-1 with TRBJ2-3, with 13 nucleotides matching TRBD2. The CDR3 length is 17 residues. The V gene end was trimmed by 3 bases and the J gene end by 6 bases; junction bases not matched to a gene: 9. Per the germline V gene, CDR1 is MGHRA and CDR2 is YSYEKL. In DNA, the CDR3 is TGCGCCAGCAGCCAGTCTTGGGGACTAGCGGGGCTGGATACGCAGTATTTT. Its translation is CASSQSWGLAGLDTQYF.

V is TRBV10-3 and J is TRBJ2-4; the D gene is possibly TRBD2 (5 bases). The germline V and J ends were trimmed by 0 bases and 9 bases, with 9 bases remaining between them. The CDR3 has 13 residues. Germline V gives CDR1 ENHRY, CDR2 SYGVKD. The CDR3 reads CAISESGISIQYF. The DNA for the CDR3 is TGTGCCATCAGTGAGTCCGGGATCAGCATTCAGTACTTC.

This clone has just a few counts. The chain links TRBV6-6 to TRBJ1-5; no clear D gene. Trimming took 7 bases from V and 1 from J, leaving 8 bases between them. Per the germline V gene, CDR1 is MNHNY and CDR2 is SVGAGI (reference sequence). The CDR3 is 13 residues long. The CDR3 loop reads CASKDASNQPQHF. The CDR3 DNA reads TGTGCCAGCAAAGATGCGAGCAATCAGCCCCAGCATTTT.

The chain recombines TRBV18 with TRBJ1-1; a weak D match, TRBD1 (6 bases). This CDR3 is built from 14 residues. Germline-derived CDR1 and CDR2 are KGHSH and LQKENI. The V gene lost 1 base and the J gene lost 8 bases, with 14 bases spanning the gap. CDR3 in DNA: TGTGCCAGCTCACCACAAAGACTGGGGACAGAAGCTTTCTTT. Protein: CASSPQRLGTEAFF.

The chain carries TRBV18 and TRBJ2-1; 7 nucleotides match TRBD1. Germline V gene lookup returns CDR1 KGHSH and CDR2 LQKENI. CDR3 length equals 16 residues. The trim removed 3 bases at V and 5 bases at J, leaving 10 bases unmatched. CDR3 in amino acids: CASSPRVGGHNNEQFF. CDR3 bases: TGTGCCAGCTCACCCCGGGTAGGGGGCCATAACAATGAGCAGTTCTTC.

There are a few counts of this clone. The CDR3 sequence is CASKGGGGGTGELFF. The CDR3 DNA follows: TGTGCCAGCAAGGGCGGGGGCGGTGGCACCGGGGAGCTGTTTTTT. The chain joins TRBV28 to TRBJ2-2, with D possibly matching TRBD2 (7 bases). Between the trimmed V and J ends, which lost 7 bases and 4 bases, there was a span of 16 bases. The CDR3 length is 15 residues. The V gene's germline CDR1 is MDHEN and CDR2 SYDVKM. The variable domain in full, completed from reference TRBV28 and TRBJ2-2, reads DVKVTQSSRYLVKRTGEKVFLECVQDMDHENMFWYRQDPGLGLRLIYFSYDVKMKEKGDIPEGYSVSREKKERFSLILESASTNQTSMYLCASKGGGGGTGELFFGEGSRLTVL.

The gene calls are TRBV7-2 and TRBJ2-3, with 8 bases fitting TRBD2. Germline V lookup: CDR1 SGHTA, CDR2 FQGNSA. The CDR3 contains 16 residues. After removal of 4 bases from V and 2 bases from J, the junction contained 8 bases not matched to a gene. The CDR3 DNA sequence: TGTGCCAGCAGCTCATCCGGGACTAGGTACACAGATACGCAGTATTTT. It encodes CASSSSGTRYTDTQYF.

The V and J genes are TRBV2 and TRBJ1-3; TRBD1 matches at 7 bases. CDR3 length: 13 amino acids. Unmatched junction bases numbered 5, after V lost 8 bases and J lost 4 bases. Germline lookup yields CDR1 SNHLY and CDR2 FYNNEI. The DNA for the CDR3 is TGTGCCAGCTCCACAGGGGAGGGAAACACCATATATTTT. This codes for CASSTGEGNTIYF.

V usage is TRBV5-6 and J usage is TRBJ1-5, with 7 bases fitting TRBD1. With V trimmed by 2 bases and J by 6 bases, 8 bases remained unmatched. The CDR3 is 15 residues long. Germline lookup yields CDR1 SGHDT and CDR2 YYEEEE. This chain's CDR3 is CASSFSDRDSQPQHF. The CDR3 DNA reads TGTGCCAGCAGCTTCTCCGACAGGGATAGTCAGCCCCAGCATTTT.

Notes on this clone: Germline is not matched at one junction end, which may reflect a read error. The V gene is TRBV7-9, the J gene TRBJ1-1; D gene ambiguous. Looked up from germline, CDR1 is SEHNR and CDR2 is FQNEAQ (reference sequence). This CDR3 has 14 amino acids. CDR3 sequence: CSSSPSYVNTEAFF. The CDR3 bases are TGTTCCAGCAGCCCATCCTATGTCAACACTGAAGCTTTCTTT.

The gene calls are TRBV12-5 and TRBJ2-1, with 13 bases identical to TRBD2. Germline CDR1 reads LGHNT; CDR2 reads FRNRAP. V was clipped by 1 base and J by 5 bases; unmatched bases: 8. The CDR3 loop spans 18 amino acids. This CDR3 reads CASGLAVTTSGGDNEQFF. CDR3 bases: TGTGCTAGTGGTTTGGCCGTCACAACTAGCGGGGGGGACAATGAGCAGTTCTTC.

In nucleotides, the CDR3 is TGTGCCAGCTTACTGGGACAGGGTACAGATACGCAGTATTTT. Protein sequence: CASLLGQGTDTQYF. The rearrangement uses TRBV2 and TRBJ2-3, with 9 bases identical to TRBD1. This CDR3 is 14 amino acids long. Per germline, CDR1 SNHLY and CDR2 FYNNEI. Unmatched junction bases numbered 6, after V lost 8 bases and J lost 3 bases.

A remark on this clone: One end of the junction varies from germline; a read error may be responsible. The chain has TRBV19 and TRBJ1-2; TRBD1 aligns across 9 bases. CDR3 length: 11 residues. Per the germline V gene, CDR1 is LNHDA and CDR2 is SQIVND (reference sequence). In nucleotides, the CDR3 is TGTGCCAGTAGTGCATCCGGGACAGGGCTCTTC. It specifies CASSASGTGLF.